This TCR beta chain was recorded in a study of CD8 T cells in ankylosing spondylitis. The study's findings and limits: In ankylosing spondylitis patients, matched synovial fluid reportedly showed significant enrichment of disease-linked clones. Seemingly distinctive of ankylosing spondylitis blood was a TCR beta motif formed by eight highly homologous variants. Relatively scarce in peripheral blood, disease-linked clones were CD8+. Earlier work had already found some motif variants in reactive arthritis synovial fluid and blood.

The CDR3 sequence is 16 residues long. The V gene lost 4 bases and the J gene lost 0 bases, with 11 bases spanning the gap. Germline CDR1 is SGHRS and CDR2 is YFSETQ. This clonotype was found a few times. Its specificity is not known. TCRdb used MiXCR to reprocess the 5' RACE reads, holding one entry per CDR3 protein. The sample shows some 840,000 distinct CDR3 sequences, about an eighth of them seen only once. Sequencing was carried out using blood, either unsorted or a sorted T cell fraction (not recorded which). V gene TRBV5-1 combines with J gene TRBJ2-6; perhaps D is TRBD1 or TRBD2 (5 bases each). This sequence originates from a male donor with ankylosing spondylitis. For the CDR3, the DNA is TGCGCCAGCAGCCTGGGACGGTTCTCTGGGGCCAACGTCCTGACTTTC. This encodes CASSLGRFSGANVLTF.